A selection of T cell receptor beta chains follows, all from one sample in a study of shared clonotypes between healthy human individuals. The method was immunoSEQ multiplex PCR; TCRdb's version includes in-frame clones alone and lacks a portion of them. The top ten clones hold approximately 0.9% of a sample with some 1.1 million clones, about 72% of them seen once. Sequenced sample: memory CD4+ T cells from PBMCs. The origin of the receptors is a man aged 18 to 30 in good health. Some clones in this sample may be carry-over from other donors' samples. Both conserved end residues are part of each CDR3. The D gene is left open where the match is weak. A row's size may be missing; if present it is once, few, many or a size class.

D: -
size: -
V: TRBV10-3
J: TRBJ2-2
DNA: TGTGCCATCAGTGAGGTTCGGGAAGCCGGGGAGCTGTTTTTT
CDR3: CAISEVREAGELFF

D: -
size: once
V: TRBV2
J: TRBJ1-2
DNA: TGTGCCAGCAGCGCCCAAGTTCAAGCTATTTATGGCTACACCTTC
CDR3: CASSAQVQAIYGYTF

D: -
size: few
V: TRBV9
J: TRBJ2-7
DNA: TGTGCCAGCAGCGTAGACGGGAGCTCCTACGAGCAGTACTTC
CDR3: CASSVDGSSYEQYF

D: -
size: -
V: TRBV6-1
J: TRBJ2-4
DNA: TGTGCCAGCAGTGAAGCAGGGGGAGCCAAAAACATTCAGTACTTC
CDR3: CASSEAGGAKNIQYF

D: -
size: -
V: TRBV4-2
J: TRBJ2-3
DNA: TGTGCCAGCAGCCAAGAGCGGGACAGATCCACAGATACGCAGTATTTT
CDR3: CASSQERDRSTDTQYF

D: -
size: -
V: TRBV11-2
J: TRBJ2-1
DNA: TGTGCCAGCAGCCCGCCGCGGCGGGATGGTTTTAGCTCCTACAATGAGCAGTTCTTC
CDR3: CASSPPRRDGFSSYNEQFF

D: TRBD1
size: -
V: TRBV30
J: TRBJ1-5
DNA: TGTGCCTGGAGTGTAGTCGCAGGGGGCGATAATCAGCCCCAGCATTTT
CDR3: CAWSVVAGGDNQPQHF

D: -
size: few
V: TRBV11-3
J: TRBJ2-7
DNA: TGTGCCAGCTCCCCCGGGGGCAGTTCCTACGAGCAGTACTTC
CDR3: CASSPGGSSYEQYF

D: TRBD2
size: -
V: TRBV2
J: TRBJ2-7
DNA: TGTGCCAGCAGGGATAGCGGGACCTACGAGCAGTACTTC
CDR3: CASRDSGTYEQYF

D: TRBD2
size: -
V: TRBV4-2
J: TRBJ2-5
DNA: TGTGCCAGCAGCCAAGAGAGGAGGGGGACTAGCCGGTTCGGAGCGCGGGAGACCCAGTACTTC
CDR3: CASSQERRGTSRFGARETQYF

D: -
size: -
V: TRBV27
J: TRBJ2-7
DNA: TGTGCCAGCCGAACAACGTGGGGAGCCACCTACGAGCAGTACTTC
CDR3: CASRTTWGATYEQYF

D: -
size: -
V: TRBV4-3
J: TRBJ2-2
DNA: TGCGCCAGCAGCCAAGCTGACGGGGAGCTGTTTTTT
CDR3: CASSQADGELFF

D: -
size: -
V: TRBV5-4
J: TRBJ1-3
DNA: TGTGCCAGCAGCCAGAACTCCTGGGATGCTGGAAACACCATATATTTT
CDR3: CASSQNSWDAGNTIYF

D: TRBD2
size: -
V: TRBV9
J: TRBJ2-2
DNA: TGTGCCAGCAGCCCCAGGACTAGCGGTAACGGGGAGCTGTTTTTT
CDR3: CASSPRTSGNGELFF

D: -
size: -
V: TRBV28
J: TRBJ2-2
DNA: TGTGCCAGCAGTTTACAACAGGGAGCCGAGGAGCTGTTTTTT
CDR3: CASSLQQGAEELFF

D: TRBD2
size: -
V: TRBV5-1
J: TRBJ2-5
DNA: TGCGCCAGCAGCTTGGGGACTAGTAGCGAGACCCAGTACTTC
CDR3: CASSLGTSSETQYF

D: -
size: -
V: TRBV18
J: TRBJ1-1
DNA: TGTGCCAGCTCCTTGACAACGCAGGACACTGAAGCTTTCTTT
CDR3: CASSLTTQDTEAFF

D: -
size: -
V: TRBV28
J: TRBJ1-4
DNA: TGTGCCAGCAGTTTATGGGACAAACCAACTAATGAAAAACTGTTTTTT
CDR3: CASSLWDKPTNEKLFF

D: -
size: many
V: TRBV28
J: TRBJ1-5
DNA: TGTGCCAGCAGTTTTACCCTGTATAGCAATCAGCCCCAGCATTTT
CDR3: CASSFTLYSNQPQHF

D: TRBD2
size: -
V: TRBV9
J: TRBJ2-3
DNA: TGTGCCAGCAGCTCCGGGACTAGCGGGCATACGCAGTATTTT
CDR3: CASSSGTSGHTQYF

D: -
size: many
V: TRBV9
J: TRBJ2-3
DNA: TGTGCCAGCAGCGTCGCCGTCACAGATACGCAGTATTTT
CDR3: CASSVAVTDTQYF

D: TRBD2
size: -
V: TRBV9
J: TRBJ2-1
DNA: TGTGCCAGCAGCGCAGAGGGCGGGAGGGCCTTTGAGCAGTTCTTC
CDR3: CASSAEGGRAFEQFF

D: TRBD1
size: -
V: TRBV9
J: TRBJ1-3
DNA: TGTGCCAGCAGCAGGCAGGGGGGTACCTCTGGAAACACCATATATTTT
CDR3: CASSRQGGTSGNTIYF

D: -
size: -
V: TRBV19
J: TRBJ1-5
DNA: TGTGCCAGTAACATCGACAGACCCTATAGCAATCAGCCCCAGCATTTT
CDR3: CASNIDRPYSNQPQHF

D: TRBD1
size: -
V: TRBV4-3
J: TRBJ1-2
DNA: TGCGCCAGCAGCCCGGAGGGGGCCGGATTCTATGGCTACACCTTC
CDR3: CASSPEGAGFYGYTF

D: -
size: -
V: TRBV10-3
J: TRBJ2-7
DNA: TGTGCCATCCAAAAGGTGCCAGTCGGCGGGGCTCCTTACGAGCAGTACTTC
CDR3: CAIQKVPVGGAPYEQYF

D: -
size: -
V: TRBV5-4
J: TRBJ2-7
DNA: TGTGCCAGCAGCCCGTTCCAGGGGCGGAATGCCTACGAGCAGTACTTC
CDR3: CASSPFQGRNAYEQYF

D: -
size: -
V: TRBV5-1
J: TRBJ2-7
DNA: TGCGCCAGCAGCCCCGGGACATCTGCCGTGGACGAGCAGTACTTC
CDR3: CASSPGTSAVDEQYF

D: TRBD2
size: -
V: TRBV5-1
J: TRBJ2-3
DNA: TGCGCCAGCAGCACGACTAGCGGGATGCAAAGCACAGATACGCAGTATTTT
CDR3: CASSTTSGMQSTDTQYF

D: -
size: -
V: TRBV27
J: TRBJ1-2
DNA: TGTGCCAGCAGTTTTCTCAGGGGCTATGGCTACACCTTC
CDR3: CASSFLRGYGYTF

D: TRBD2
size: -
V: TRBV5-1
J: TRBJ2-7
DNA: TGCGCCAGCAGCTCGGGACTAGCGGGGGTCGAGCAGTACTTC
CDR3: CASSSGLAGVEQYF

D: TRBD2
size: -
V: TRBV7-6
J: TRBJ2-1
DNA: TGTGCCAGCAGCCTTCTAGCGGGAGTAGTAAATGAGCAGTTCTTC
CDR3: CASSLLAGVVNEQFF

D: TRBD1
size: -
V: TRBV27
J: TRBJ2-7
DNA: TGTGCCAGCACCGCACCCGGGACAGGGGGCTACGAGCAGTACTTC
CDR3: CASTAPGTGGYEQYF

D: TRBD2
size: -
V: TRBV2
J: TRBJ2-3
DNA: TGTGCCAGCACTGCGGGAGGGGGTAGCATTGGGACAGATACGCAGTATTTT
CDR3: CASTAGGGSIGTDTQYF

D: -
size: -
V: TRBV7-3
J: TRBJ1-2
DNA: TGTGCCAGCAGCTTCGGAGGGGCCTATGGCTACACCTTC
CDR3: CASSFGGAYGYTF

D: -
size: -
V: TRBV30
J: TRBJ1-1
DNA: TGTGCCTGGAGTGTATATGTGGGCACTGAAGCTTTCTTT
CDR3: CAWSVYVGTEAFF

D: -
size: -
V: TRBV9
J: TRBJ2-3
DNA: TGTGCCAGCAGCGCGAGGGGGAACCTTCGCGCTAATACGCAGTATTTT
CDR3: CASSARGNLRANTQYF

D: -
size: -
V: TRBV5-3
J: TRBJ2-1
DNA: TGTGCCAGAAGCTTGTCAAAAGGGGGGAACAATGAGCAGTTCTTC
CDR3: CARSLSKGGNNEQFF

D: TRBD1
size: -
V: TRBV4-1
J: TRBJ1-5
DNA: TGCGCCAGCAGCCAAGGGGGACAGCTTAGCAATCAGCCCCAGCATTTT
CDR3: CASSQGGQLSNQPQHF

D: -
size: -
V: TRBV7-2
J: TRBJ2-1
DNA: TGTGCCAGCAGCACGATGGGACCCTACAATGAGCAGTTCTTC
CDR3: CASSTMGPYNEQFF

D: TRBD2
size: once
V: TRBV27
J: TRBJ2-1
DNA: TGTGCCAGCAGTCGGACTAGCGGGGTCAATGAGCAGTTCTTC
CDR3: CASSRTSGVNEQFF

D: TRBD2
size: -
V: TRBV4-3
J: TRBJ2-1
DNA: TGCGCCAGCAGCCAAGCTAGCGGGAACAATGAGCAGTTCTTC
CDR3: CASSQASGNNEQFF

D: TRBD1
size: -
V: TRBV19
J: TRBJ1-2
DNA: TGTGCCAGTAGTACCAAACGACAGGGGGCCGATAACTATGGCTACACCTTC
CDR3: CASSTKRQGADNYGYTF

D: -
size: -
V: TRBV28
J: TRBJ2-3
DNA: TGTGCCAGCAGTCTGGAGGGCTTAGATACGCAGTATTTT
CDR3: CASSLEGLDTQYF

D: -
size: -
V: TRBV5-5
J: TRBJ2-2
DNA: TGTGCCAGCAGCGCGACCTCGCAGGGGCCTCCCAACACCGGGGAGCTGTTTTTT
CDR3: CASSATSQGPPNTGELFF

D: TRBD2
size: once
V: TRBV28
J: TRBJ2-3
DNA: TGTGCCAACCGCGGGAGAGACACAGATACGCAGTATTTT
CDR3: CANRGRDTDTQYF

D: -
size: -
V: TRBV7-2
J: TRBJ1-5
DNA: TGTGCCAGCAGCTTCCACCTTGATCAGCCCCAGCATTTT
CDR3: CASSFHLDQPQHF

D: -
size: few
V: TRBV2
J: TRBJ1-1
DNA: TGTGCCAGCAGTGTTGGAGGGGAAGCTTTCTTT
CDR3: CASSVGGEAFF

D: TRBD2
size: -
V: TRBV6-1
J: TRBJ2-7
DNA: TGTGCCAGCAGTGAAGGAGCGGGAGGGTACGAGCAGTACTTC
CDR3: CASSEGAGGYEQYF

D: TRBD2
size: -
V: TRBV15
J: TRBJ2-1
DNA: TGTGCCACCAGAGGAGGGACTACCTCCTACAATGAGCAGTTCTTC
CDR3: CATRGGTTSYNEQFF

D: -
size: -
V: TRBV15
J: TRBJ2-7
DNA: TGTGCCACCAGCAGTTGGGGAGGCTCCAGGGGCTCCTACGAGCAGTACTTC
CDR3: CATSSWGGSRGSYEQYF

D: TRBD1
size: many
V: TRBV7-9
J: TRBJ2-5
DNA: TGTGCCAGCAGCCCCCCGCCGGGACAGGGACAAGAGACCCAGTACTTC
CDR3: CASSPPPGQGQETQYF

D: -
size: -
V: TRBV7-2
J: TRBJ1-1
DNA: TGTGCCAGCAGCTTTAGTAGGGACACTGAAGCTTTCTTT
CDR3: CASSFSRDTEAFF

D: -
size: -
V: TRBV25-1
J: TRBJ2-1
DNA: TGTGCCAGCAGTGAATTTCGACAGGCTCACAATGAGCAGTTCTTC
CDR3: CASSEFRQAHNEQFF

D: -
size: -
V: TRBV5-1
J: TRBJ2-1
DNA: TGCGCCAGCAGCTGGTCCGGGGCTGTCAATGAGCAGTTCTTC
CDR3: CASSWSGAVNEQFF